This passage covers 27 T cell receptor beta chains from one sample sequenced in a study of identical twins. TCRdb independently ran MiXCR on the 5' RACE reads; one entry per CDR3 protein. The table lists about 460,000 distinct CDR3 sequences, approximately 14% of them singletons, with 0.4% to 0.55% in the top ten. This same sample was also part of a study on yellow fever vaccine responses in identical twins.

Sequencing input: CD4+ T cells sorted from blood. The receptors here all came from a woman under 30 in good health.

This clonotype has more than one count but fewer than ten. This sequence joins TRBV6-1 and TRBJ1-2; 10 bases align to TRBD1. Trimming took 4 bases from V and 7 from J; bases not matched to a gene: 6. The CDR3 is made up of 14 amino acids. CDR1 is MNHNS and CDR2 is SASEGT in the germline V gene. CDR3 residues: CASSVGTGDFGYTF. The CDR3, as DNA: TGTGCCAGCAGTGTTGGGACAGGGGATTTTGGCTACACCTTC.

This chain uses TRBV28 with TRBJ2-7; TRBD1 agrees at 9 bases. Germline assignment: CDR1 MDHEN and CDR2 SYDVKM. This CDR3 is built from 15 residues. The ends lost 5 bases at V and 4 bases at J; junction bases unmatched: 9. The CDR3 is CASSSPLGQGYEQYF. The DNA of the CDR3 is TGTGCCAGCAGTAGCCCCCTGGGACAGGGTTACGAGCAGTACTTC.

This clonotype has just a few counts. The chain links TRBV28 to TRBJ2-4; D possibly uses TRBD1 or TRBD2 (5 bases each). V lost 4 bases to trimming and J lost 5 bases, with 30 bases between them. The germline V gene encodes CDR1 MDHEN and CDR2 SYDVKM. The CDR3 length is 20 residues. The CDR3 spells CASSSQEARRIVGDQNIQYF. Written as DNA, the CDR3 is TGTGCCAGCAGTTCCCAGGAAGCCCGCCGTATAGTGGGGGACCAAAACATTCAGTACTTC.

There are a few counts of this clonotype. Here the CDR3 reads CASSLVTVKETQYF. DNA of the CDR3: TGTGCCAGCAGCTTGGTAACAGTAAAAGAGACCCAGTACTTC. V is TRBV5-8 and J is TRBJ2-5; no firm D call. Trimming removed 0 bases from V and 3 bases from J, with 9 bases in between. The CDR3 is 14 amino acids. Germline CDR1 reads SGHTS; CDR2 reads YDEGEE.

This clonotype was detected a few times. The chain is built from TRBV3-1 and TRBJ2-5; D possibly corresponds to TRBD1 (5 bases). The CDR3 consists of 15 residues. Looked up from germline, CDR1 is LGHDT and CDR2 is YNNKEL (reference sequence). Trimming took 4 bases from V and 5 from J, leaving 17 bases between them. The CDR3 here is CASSPLGVSGETQYF. CDR3 nucleotides: TGTGCCAGCAGCCCGTTAGGGGTTTCAGGGGAGACCCAGTACTTC.

This clonotype was observed at least ten times. V usage is TRBV3-1 and J usage is TRBJ2-7; D not resolved. Germline assignment: CDR1 LGHDT and CDR2 YNNKEL (reference sequence). The CDR3 is 12 amino acids. Trimming cost V 1 base and J 3 bases, with 4 bases left between them. CDR3 in amino acids: CASSQAGYEQYF. CDR3 nucleotide sequence: TGTGCCAGCAGCCAAGCGGGCTACGAGCAGTACTTC.

This clonotype showed up many times. The chain is built from TRBV7-6 and TRBJ2-2, with D hard to call. Germline V gene sequence: CDR1 SGHVS, CDR2 FNYEAQ. V was clipped by 4 bases and J by 6 bases, with 15 bases between them. This CDR3 has 15 residues. CDR3 protein: CASSYGPSHAGELFF. The CDR3 bases are TGTGCCAGCAGCTACGGACCGTCCCACGCCGGGGAGCTGTTTTTT.

A few counts support this clonotype. This chain links TRBV15 with TRBJ2-5; D gene ambiguous. This CDR3 has 11 amino acids. V lost 0 bases and J lost 7, with 3 bases in between. Germline V CDR1 and CDR2: LNHNV, YYDKDF (reference sequence). CDR3 amino acids: CATSREATQYF. The CDR3 DNA is TGTGCCACCAGCAGAGAGGCGACCCAGTACTTC.

This clonotype appeared many times. The rearrangement uses TRBV18 and TRBJ2-5; tentatively, D is TRBD2 (6 bases). V lost 5 bases to trimming and J lost 3 bases, with 13 bases between them. The germline V gene encodes CDR1 KGHSH and CDR2 LQKENI. The CDR3 runs 14 residues. The CDR3 DNA reads TGTGCCAGCTCAAGTAGCGGACCAAAAGAGACCCAGTACTTC. Translation: CASSSSGPKETQYF. The full variable domain, completed using reference TRBV18 and TRBJ2-5, is NAGVMQNPRHLVRRRGQEARLRCSPMKGHSHVYWYRQLPEEGLKFMVYLQKENIIDESGMPKERFSAEFPKEGPSILRIQQVVRGDSAAYFCASSSSGPKETQYFGPGTRLLVL.

This clonotype was counted between two and nine times. This chain joins TRBV12-3 or TRBV12-4 and TRBJ2-1; tentative D call: TRBD2 (6 bases). This CDR3 region has 17 residues. V was cut by 1 base and J by 6 bases, with 19 bases left in between. The CDR3 coding sequence is TGTGCCAGCAGTTTAGATGGTAGCGGTCTCAACCCCAATGAGCAGTTCTTC. Protein: CASSLDGSGLNPNEQFF.

The table lists this clonotype with a few counts. This chain joins TRBV20-1 and TRBJ2-3; perhaps TRBD1 as D (6 bases). V was pared by 5 bases and J by 0 bases, with 15 bases between. There are 15 residues in the CDR3. Germline CDR1 is DFQATT and CDR2 is SNEGSKA (reference sequence). The CDR3 spells CSAGMTGPSTDTQYF. DNA of the CDR3: TGCAGTGCTGGAATGACAGGACCTAGCACAGATACGCAGTATTTT.

This clonotype was recorded a few times. The chain links TRBV29-1 to TRBJ2-1; D may be TRBD2 (5 bases). The CDR3 totals 13 residues. Trimming shortened V by 2 bases and J by 8 bases, and 13 bases separated the two germline ends. CDR1 is SQVTM and CDR2 is ANQGSEA in the germline V gene. The CDR3 loop reads CSVESGVSDEQFF. The CDR3 DNA is TGCAGCGTTGAATCCGGGGTATCGGATGAGCAGTTCTTC.

This clonotype was picked up a small number of times. This chain links TRBV29-1 with TRBJ1-5; no reliable D call. Germline CDR1 and CDR2: SQVTM and ANQGSEA. V was trimmed by 4 bases and J by 0 bases, leaving 7 bases between them. The length of the CDR3 is 13 residues. CDR3 DNA sequence: TGCAGCGTTGTGGTTAATAGCAATCAGCCCCAGCATTTT. Amino acid sequence: CSVVVNSNQPQHF.

This chain uses TRBV3-1 with TRBJ1-2; D is perhaps TRBD1 (6 bases). Germline lookup yields CDR1 LGHDT and CDR2 YNNKEL (reference sequence). The CDR3 contains 13 residues. The V end lost 6 bases, the J end lost 4 bases, and 12 bases lay between the germline ends. DNA for the CDR3: TGTGCCAGCAGGAACCGGGGGCTCTATGGCTACACCTTC. As protein: CASRNRGLYGYTF.

This rearrangement joins TRBV29-1 to TRBJ1-2; D not certain. The CDR3 loop spans 10 amino acids. V was pared by 5 bases and J by 8 bases, with 9 bases between. Germline V CDR1 and CDR2: SQVTM, ANQGSEA. The CDR3 bases are TGCAGCGTTTTCGAAGAGGGCTACACCTTC. Its protein product is CSVFEEGYTF.

The chain links TRBV5-1 to TRBJ2-5; 9 nucleotides match TRBD2. The CDR3 spans 17 residues. The V gene end was trimmed by 2 bases and the J gene end by 4 bases; junction bases not matched to a gene: 12. Germline CDR1 reads SGHRS; CDR2 reads YFSETQ. The DNA of the CDR3 is TGCGCCAGCAGCTTTGGGGCTAGCGGGGAGATAGGAGAGACCCAGTACTTC. Its translation: CASSFGASGEIGETQYF.

The chain has TRBV3-1 and TRBJ2-2; the D gene is possibly TRBD1 (8 bases). In germline, CDR1 is LGHDT, CDR2 YNNKEL (reference sequence). The V gene lost 6 bases and the J gene lost 3 bases, with 14 bases spanning the gap. The CDR3 has 15 amino acids. The CDR3 bases are TGTGCCAGCAGTGACAGGGGAGGGGACACCGGGGAGCTGTTTTTT. Its protein is CASSDRGGDTGELFF.

This clonotype occurred a few times. The chain uses TRBV6-1 and TRBJ1-3, with unresolved D. The germline V gene has CDR1 MNHNS and CDR2 SASEGT. Between the trimmed V and J ends, which lost 6 bases and 0 bases, there was a span of 18 bases. The CDR3 is 17 amino acids. CDR3 nucleotide sequence: TGTGCCAGCAGACGCTTCCGGAACGACATCTCTGGAAACACCATATATTTT. It codes for CASRRFRNDISGNTIYF.

This clonotype was detected only a few times. J is TRBJ2-2 and V is TRBV5-6; D is perhaps TRBD1 or TRBD2 (5 bases each). V was pared by 4 bases and J by 4 bases, with 20 bases between. The CDR3 contains 17 residues. Germline CDR1 is SGHDT and CDR2 is YYEEEE. CDR3 in amino acids: CASSTTHRGASTGELFF. The CDR3, as DNA: TGTGCCAGCAGCACCACCCACAGAGGGGCTAGCACCGGGGAGCTGTTTTTT.

CDR3 residues: CASSALTGGTDTQYF. The CDR3 DNA sequence: TGTGCCAGCAGTGCACTAACGGGCGGCACAGATACGCAGTATTTT. The V gene is TRBV2, the J gene TRBJ2-3; unclear D gene. This CDR3 comprises 15 residues. The germline gives CDR1 SNHLY, CDR2 FYNNEI. V was cut by 4 bases and J by 1 base, with 12 bases left in between.

This chain joins TRBV28 and TRBJ2-1, with unresolved D. The CDR3 spans 15 residues. V gave up 1 base and J gave up 6 bases, with 13 bases separating them. The V gene's germline CDR1 is MDHEN and CDR2 SYDVKM. In nucleotides, the CDR3 is TGTGCCAGCAGTTTATTCCCGCCCAGAATCAATGAGCAGTTCTTC. It is translated as CASSLFPPRINEQFF.

This clonotype was seen a handful of times. This chain uses TRBV7-2 with TRBJ2-7; D could derive from TRBD1 or TRBD2 (5 bases each). V was trimmed by 5 bases and J by 6 bases, leaving 17 bases between them. CDR1 SGHTA and CDR2 FQGNSA come from the germline V gene. The CDR3 length is 14 residues. The CDR3 here is CASSVPGRNTEQYF. CDR3 sequence (DNA): TGTGCCAGCAGCGTACCGGGACGAAACACCGAGCAGTACTTC.

V usage is TRBV6-1 and J usage is TRBJ2-5; the D call may be TRBD1 or TRBD2 (5 bases each). The CDR3 spans 16 residues. Trimming shortened V by 5 bases and J by 4 bases, and 20 bases separated the two germline ends. Per the germline V gene, CDR1 is MNHNS and CDR2 is SASEGT. The CDR3 nucleotides read TGTGCCAGCAGTCCTACCAGGGAGATACGGGGAGAGACCCAGTACTTC. Its protein product is CASSPTREIRGETQYF.

The rearrangement links TRBV11-2 to TRBJ2-1; the match to TRBD2 covers 13 bases. Trimming cost V 4 bases and J 0 bases; bases outside gene matches: 12. The germline V gene encodes CDR1 SGHAT and CDR2 FQNNGV. The CDR3 runs to 20 residues. The CDR3 here is CASSSRGTSGIFSSYNEQFF. The CDR3 DNA reads TGTGCCAGCAGCTCCCGCGGGACTAGCGGGATTTTTAGCTCCTACAATGAGCAGTTCTTC. The whole variable domain, filled in from reference TRBV11-2 and TRBJ2-1, reads EAGVAQSPRYKIIEKRQSVAFWCNPISGHATLYWYQQILGQGPKLLIQFQNNGVVDDSQLPKDRFSAERLKGVDSTLKIQPAKLEDSAVYLCASSSRGTSGIFSSYNEQFFGPGTRLTVL.

This clonotype was observed a handful of times. The J gene is TRBJ2-3, the V gene TRBV27, with 12 bases lining up with TRBD2. Looked up from germline, CDR1 is MNHEY and CDR2 is SMNVEV (reference sequence). Trimming cost V 6 bases and J 9 bases; bases outside gene matches: 7. This CDR3 is 14 amino acids long. CDR3 residues: CASSRLAGALTQYF. CDR3 nucleotide sequence: TGTGCCAGCAGCAGACTAGCGGGGGCCCTGACGCAGTATTTT.

This clonotype was picked up many times. J is TRBJ2-2 and V is TRBV29-1, with TRBD1 matching 10 bases. Germline loops: CDR1 SQVTM, CDR2 ANQGSEA. Trimming removed 6 bases from V and 3 bases from J; junction bases left unmatched: 1. CDR3 length: 13 residues. The CDR3 reads CSVGTGDTGELFF. CDR3 nucleotides: TGCAGCGTGGGGACAGGGGACACCGGGGAGCTGTTTTTT.

The V call is TRBV21-1, the J call TRBJ2-7; whether TRBD1, the table's D call, matches the DNA was not checked. TRBV21-1 is described as a pseudogene. CDR3 length: 18 residues. CDR3 sequence: CASSSYRPGQGLFYEQYF. Here the CDR3 DNA reads TGTGCCAGCAGCTCCTACCGGCCGGGACAGGGATTATTCTACGAGCAGTACTTC.